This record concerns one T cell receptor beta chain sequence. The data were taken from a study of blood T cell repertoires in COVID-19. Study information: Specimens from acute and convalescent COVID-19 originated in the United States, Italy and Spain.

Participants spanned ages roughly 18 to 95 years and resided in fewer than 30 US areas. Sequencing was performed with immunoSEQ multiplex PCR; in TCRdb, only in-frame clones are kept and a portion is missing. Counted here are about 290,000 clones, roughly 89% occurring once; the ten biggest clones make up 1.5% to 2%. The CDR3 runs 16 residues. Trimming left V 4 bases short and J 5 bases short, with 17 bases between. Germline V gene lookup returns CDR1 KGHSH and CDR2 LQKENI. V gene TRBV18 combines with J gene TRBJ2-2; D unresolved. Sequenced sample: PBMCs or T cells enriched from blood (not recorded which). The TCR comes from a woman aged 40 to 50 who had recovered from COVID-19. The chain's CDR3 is CASSRLGGIGTGELFF. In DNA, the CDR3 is TGTGCCAGCTCACGACTTGGTGGCATTGGGACCGGGGAGCTGTTTTTT.